This T cell receptor (beta chain) was observed in a study of regulatory T cells in long-lasting Graves disease. Time point denoted: newly diagnosed GD, antithyroid drugs for less than 3 months. Scientists built the TCR library using RNA that was extracted from PBMCs. An endocrinology unit in Xi'an, China, supplied the patients. Peripheral blood, 7 to 10 milliliters per patient, was collected in EDTA tubes. V was pared by 6 bases and J by 0 bases, with 17 bases of the junction left unmatched. The germline V gene encodes CDR1 MNHNS and CDR2 SASEGT. The CDR3 is 19 residues long. Ten or more counts support this clonotype. Relying on iRepertoire HTBI primers and Arm-PCR of CDR3 regions, the team built TCR beta libraries. TCRdb independently ran MiXCR on the multiplex PCR reads; one entry per CDR3 protein. Of 300,000 to 450,000 distinct CDR3 sequences listed, around 15% are singletons.

The TCR comes from a female donor with Graves disease. Sequencing used peripheral blood mononuclear cells (PBMCs), obtained at new diagnosis, from a patient treated with antithyroid drugs. This chain uses TRBV6-1 with TRBJ1-5; TRBD1 agrees at 7 bases. This CDR3 reads CASSQTTGATTYSNQPQHF. The CDR3, as DNA: TGTGCCAGCAGCCAGACAACAGGGGCGACTACATATAGCAATCAGCCCCAGCATTTT.